This note documents a single T cell receptor beta chain sequence. The antigen is undetermined. Generated by immunoSEQ multiplex PCR, the TCRdb table keeps only in-frame clones and is missing some. The sample records tens of thousands of clones, roughly 88% being singletons. The data originate from a study of OX40 agonist ivuxolimab in advanced cancers. Study summary: Treatment of patients was with ivuxolimab, an agonistic anti-OX40 (CD134) antibody. All patients had ivuxolimab intravenously every 2 weeks at 0.01 to 10 mg/kg.

Notes on the study in general: The 0.1-3.0 mg/kg partial responders had among the lowest clonal expansion.

J gave up 5 bases and V 0 bases, and 9 bases lay outside the gene matches. The CDR3 runs 19 residues. Germline assignment: CDR1 SGHRS and CDR2 YFSETQ. This clonotype was sampled from an adult with an advanced solid tumor such as melanoma, head and neck, liver or kidney cancer. Here the sequenced sample was CD4+ or CD8+ T cells sorted from blood, taken in a trial of the OX40 agonist ivuxolimab. This rearrangement joins TRBV5-1 to TRBJ2-1; 15 positions match TRBD2. CDR3 sequence (DNA): TGCGCCAGCAGCTTGGCGCCCCCCGGGACTAGCGGGAGGAACAATGAGCAGTTCTTC. Residues: CASSLAPPGTSGRNNEQFF.